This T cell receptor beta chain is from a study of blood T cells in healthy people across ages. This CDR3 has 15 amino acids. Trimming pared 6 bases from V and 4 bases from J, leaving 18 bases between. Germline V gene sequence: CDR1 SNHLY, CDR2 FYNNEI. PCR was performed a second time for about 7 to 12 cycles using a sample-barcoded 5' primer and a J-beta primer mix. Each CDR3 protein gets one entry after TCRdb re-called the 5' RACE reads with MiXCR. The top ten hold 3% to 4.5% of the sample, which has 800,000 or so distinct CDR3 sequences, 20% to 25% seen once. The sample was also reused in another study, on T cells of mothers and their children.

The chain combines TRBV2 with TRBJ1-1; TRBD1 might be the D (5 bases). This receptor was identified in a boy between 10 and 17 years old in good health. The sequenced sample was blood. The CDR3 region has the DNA TGTGCCAGCAGGGCGAGTGGGGGGACGGGCACTGAAGCTTTCTTT. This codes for CASRASGGTGTEAFF.